This T cell receptor beta chain was profiled in a study of T cell responses to AZD1222 COVID-19 vaccine (dated by TCRdb to about 2021). With respect to the entire study: TCR sequencing covered roughly 230 trial participants: 200 to 210 given two doses of AZD1222 and around 26 given two doses of MenACWY control vaccine. Trial participants were enrolled by age into subgroups of 18-55, 56-69 and 70-plus years, and around 150, 28 and 57 TCR-sequenced participants, respectively, were included in these subgroups. Overall study results and their limits: A significant rise in spike-specific TCR breadth and depth was observed after two AZD1222 doses relative to day 0 and relative to MenACWY recipients. Vaccine-associated CD4 TCRs spanned the whole spike protein, with dominant responses in regions 160-218 and 743-854. Participants were mostly white British, with more females than males. The authors suggested clonal diversity may have been underestimated. The 56-69-year group was small, and its depth increase did not reach significance, likely because of low power. Conclusions about previously exposed vaccinees were limited because only six AZD1222 recipients were SARS-CoV-2 seropositive at baseline. Epitopes outside the regions mutated in the B.1.351 and B.1.1.7 variants were reportedly recognized by nearly half of the unique spike-specific TCRs. Because no samples from the day 14 peak response were available, repertoires could be characterized only after the peak T cell response.

CDR1 and CDR2 were assigned from the germline V gene as MDHEN and SYDVKM. V loses 6 bases of germline sequence and J loses 3 bases, and the interval between the two ends is 9 bases. Inclusive of the bounding cysteine and phenylalanine, the CDR3 is 12 residues long. Only the CDR3 DNA stays, 36 bases, in frame from base 1. What this sample's time point label stands for: baseline before first vaccination. What the treatment or condition label conveys for this sample: meningococcal conjugate vaccine given as trial control. Vaccinee samples came from UK trials COV001 and COV002, including a single-blind randomized controlled phase 2/3 trial of AZD1222 (ChAdOx1 nCoV-19) in healthy adults. For TCRbeta chain sequencing, PBMC samples were collected from trial participants at day 0 and at day 28 after the second dose. The CDR3 regions of human TCRbeta chains were analyzed by immunosequencing. On the authors' methods: TCRs in the repertoires were matched against a reference library of SARS-CoV-2-specific TCRs that had been generated with the MIRA antigen-specificity platform. Breadth meant the fraction of unique TCRs that were SARS-CoV-2-associated, whereas depth meant the fraction of total T cells that were SARS-CoV-2-associated. Using the MIRA data, each spike-specific TCR was mapped to the spike region that the TCR reacts to and placed in a CD4 or CD8 class. Log10-transformed breadth and depth values were compared by one-way ANOVA with Sidak's multiple comparisons tests. This immuneACCESS table, as held by TCRdb, lists in-frame sequences with V and J called but not all clones. Of the missing ones, under half trace to an unresolved V gene in checked studies; the others have no known cause. That table gives V, J and clone size, and the DNA gave D and trimming. This sample gives tens of thousands of clones in total; about 93% of them show up just once. Of the sample, roughly 5.5% is held by the ten largest clones.

A word on this clone: Its antigen is not yet known. Base qualities are missing; no much larger clone stands one base away.

The clonotype comes from an adult in good health. The rearranged segments are TRBV28 and TRBJ2-7, with the D gene uncertain. The starting material was peripheral blood, obtained on day 0 of MenACWY control vaccination. The DNA sequence follows: TGTGCCAGCAGCCAATTGATCTACGAGCAGTACTTC. This is translated as CASSQLIYEQYF.